A single sample is the source of the 18 T cell receptor beta chains below, sequenced in a study of blood T cell repertoires in COVID-19. Clones were read by immunoSEQ multiplex PCR, and TCRdb kept only the in-frame ones, dropping some. The sample has about 250,000 clones, around 82% seen once; the top ten hold roughly 5.8%. The sequenced sample was peripheral blood. The receptor set was obtained from a man older than 75 with acute or convalescent COVID-19.

J is TRBJ2-7 and V is TRBV5-1, with a weak D call TRBD1 (6 bases). CDR1 SGHRS and CDR2 YFSETQ come from the germline V gene. This CDR3 has 15 residues. V lost 0 bases to trimming and J lost 7 bases, with 17 bases between them. CDR3 sequence: CASSLAGTSNGEQYF. The CDR3 DNA reads as TGCGCCAGCAGCTTGGCCGGGACAAGCAACGGGGAGCAGTACTTC.

This chain links TRBV11-3 with TRBJ2-1; tentatively, D is TRBD2 (6 bases). This CDR3 spans 16 amino acids. The germline V gene encodes CDR1 SGHNT and CDR2 YENEEA. Trimming stripped 1 base from V and 1 base from J, with 11 bases between. CDR3 loop: CASSLGGLQSYNEQFF. Here the CDR3 DNA reads TGTGCCAGCAGCTTAGGGGGACTTCAATCCTACAATGAGCAGTTCTTC.

The J gene is TRBJ2-2, the V gene TRBV7-6; D is unclear. Germline V lookup: CDR1 SGHVS, CDR2 FNYEAQ. Trimming took off 1 base at V and 6 bases at J, with 3 bases between the two ends. This CDR3 spans 12 amino acids. The CDR3 region has the DNA TGTGCCAGCAGCTTAGTCTCCGGGGAGCTGTTTTTT. Protein product: CASSLVSGELFF. Filled out from reference TRBV7-6 and TRBJ2-2, the complete variable domain reads GAGVSQSPRYKVTKRGQDVALRCDPISGHVSLYWYRQALGQGPEFLTYFNYEAQQDKSGLPNDRFSAERPEGSISTLTIQRTEQRDSAMYRCASSLVSGELFFGEGSRLTVL.

CDR3 sequence: CASSVRGLMNTEAFF. CDR3 nucleotide sequence: TGTGCCAGCAGTGTCAGGGGGCTCATGAACACTGAAGCTTTCTTT. This chain links TRBV28 with TRBJ1-1, with TRBD1 matching 8 bases. The CDR3 is 15 amino acids. Germline loops: CDR1 MDHEN, CDR2 SYDVKM. The junction had 5 bases not matched to a gene; V was cut back by 5 bases and J by 0 bases.

This clone has more than one count but fewer than ten. The rearrangement uses TRBV6-5 and TRBJ2-5; 11 bases line up with TRBD2. V trimming: 3 bases; J trimming: 3 bases; junction bases outside the gene matches: 6. Germline V gene data show CDR1 as MNHEY and CDR2 as SVGAGI. This CDR3 spans 16 amino acids. The CDR3 sequence: CASSYKGLAVKETQYF. In DNA, the CDR3 is TGTGCCAGCAGTTATAAGGGACTAGCGGTTAAAGAGACCCAGTACTTC.

V gene TRBV5-1 combines with J gene TRBJ2-2, with 9 bases matching TRBD2. V lost 0 bases, J lost 0 bases, and 9 bases stayed unmatched. There are 19 residues in the CDR3. CDR1 SGHRS and CDR2 YFSETQ come from the germline V gene. CDR3 sequence (DNA): TGCGCCAGCAGCTTGGCTATCGCTAGCGGGGTTACGAACACCGGGGAGCTGTTTTTT. It codes for CASSLAIASGVTNTGELFF.

The gene calls are TRBV7-9 and TRBJ1-1; D perhaps matches TRBD1 (6 bases). This CDR3 is built from 14 residues. Per germline, CDR1 SEHNR and CDR2 FQNEAQ (reference sequence). V gave up 0 bases and J gave up 5 bases, with 10 bases separating them. The CDR3, as DNA: TGTGCCAGCAGCTTAGCCCTCCAGGGGACTGAAGCTTTCTTT. Protein product: CASSLALQGTEAFF. Filled out from reference TRBV7-9 and TRBJ1-1, the complete variable domain reads DTGVSQNPRHKITKRGQNVTFRCDPISEHNRLYWYRQTLGQGPEFLTYFQNEAQLEKSRLLSDRFSAERPKGSFSTLEIQRTEQGDSAMYLCASSLALQGTEAFFGQGTRLTVV.

The chain joins TRBV5-1 to TRBJ2-1, with TRBD2 matching over 13 bases. The junction had 12 bases not matched to a gene; V was cut back by 6 bases and J by 12 bases. In germline, CDR1 is SGHRS, CDR2 YFSETQ. The CDR3 loop spans 15 amino acids. The CDR3 region has the DNA TGCGCCAGCACCCCCGGGACTAGCGGGGCAGGGGGGCAGTTCTTC. This codes for CASTPGTSGAGGQFF.

The chain recombines TRBV6-4 with TRBJ2-1; 7 bases match TRBD2. Unmatched junction bases numbered 11, after V lost 8 bases and J lost 7 bases. CDR3 length: 14 residues. Germline V gives CDR1 MRHNA, CDR2 SNTAGT. The CDR3 protein is CASGQGGSGNEQFF. The DNA for the CDR3 is TGTGCCAGCGGTCAAGGCGGGAGTGGGAATGAGCAGTTCTTC.

The chain carries TRBV14 and TRBJ2-3, with D possibly TRBD2 on 6 matching bases. Germline lookup yields CDR1 SGHDN and CDR2 FVKESK. V lost 4 bases and J lost 10, with 15 bases in between. This CDR3 is 13 amino acids long. In DNA, the CDR3 is TGTGCCAGCAGCCCCCCGCCGGGACTTGCGCAGTATTTT. This encodes CASSPPPGLAQYF.

The rearrangement uses TRBV3-1 (or the pseudogene TRBV3-2) and TRBJ1-6; D not certain. Looked up from germline, CDR1 is LGHDT and CDR2 is YNNKEL (reference sequence). Between the trimmed V and J ends, which lost 1 base and 12 bases, there was a span of 7 bases. The CDR3 runs to 12 residues. Here the CDR3 reads CASSQASIPLHF. The CDR3 DNA reads TGTGCCAGCAGCCAAGCCTCTATACCCCTCCACTTT.

This chain uses TRBV14 with TRBJ2-3; 12 bases are a match to TRBD2. V gave up 3 bases and J gave up 5 bases; unmatched junction bases: 6. The CDR3 length is 16 residues. CDR1 and CDR2 (germline): SGHDN, FVKESK. CDR3 DNA sequence: TGTGCCAGCAGCCAGCCCCGGACTAGCGGGATAGATACGCAGTATTTT. Its protein is CASSQPRTSGIDTQYF.

The chain couples TRBV5-4 to TRBJ2-3; a possible D gene is TRBD1 (6 bases). CDR1 is SGHNT, CDR2 YYREEE, per germline (reference sequence). The V and J ends lost 0 bases and 1 base respectively, with 9 bases between them. The CDR3 spans 15 residues. The CDR3 nucleotides read TGTGCCAGCAGCTTGGCGGGACAAGGCACAGATACGCAGTATTTT. Its translation: CASSLAGQGTDTQYF.

The J gene is TRBJ1-3, the V gene TRBV18, with D unclear. CDR3 length: 13 amino acids. Germline V CDR1 and CDR2: KGHSH, LQKENI. Trimming stripped 2 bases from V and 6 bases from J, with 8 bases between. This CDR3 reads CASSPGQENTIYF. CDR3 in DNA: TGTGCCAGCTCACCAGGGCAAGAAAACACCATATATTTT.

The chain combines TRBV5-1 with TRBJ2-5, with 12 bases lining up with TRBD2. V gave up 3 bases and J gave up 4 bases; unmatched junction bases: 7. This CDR3 has 16 residues. Germline V gene sequence: CDR1 SGHRS, CDR2 YFSETQ. CDR3 protein: CASSWASGRAPETQYF. DNA for the CDR3: TGCGCCAGCAGCTGGGCTAGCGGGAGGGCCCCAGAGACCCAGTACTTC.

A single count supports this clone. The V and J genes are TRBV9 and TRBJ2-7; D perhaps matches TRBD1 (6 bases). The CDR3 is 15 amino acids. Trimming pared 2 bases from V and 5 bases from J, leaving 17 bases between. CDR1 and CDR2 from the germline V gene are SGDLS and YYNGEE. The CDR3 is CASSVTGNSPHEQYF. The CDR3 DNA reads as TGTGCCAGCAGCGTGACAGGAAACTCCCCCCACGAGCAGTACTTC.

In its sample, this clone was seen a few times. V gene TRBV7-2 combines with J gene TRBJ1-4; D is unresolved. Germline V lookup: CDR1 SGHTA, CDR2 FQGNSA. The CDR3 has 15 residues. V was shortened by 1 base and J by 7 bases, with 13 bases between the two germline ends. The CDR3 DNA reads TGTGCCAGCAGCTTAGTCATAGGAACGGGTGAAAAACTGTTTTTT. This gives the protein CASSLVIGTGEKLFF. Using reference TRBV7-2 and TRBJ1-4 for the parts outside the CDR3, the full variable domain is GAGVSQSPSNKVTEKGKDVELRCDPISGHTALYWYRQSLGQGLEFLIYFQGNSAPDKSGLPSDRFSAERTGGSVSTLTIQRTQQEDSAVYLCASSLVIGTGEKLFFGSGTQLSVL.

The gene calls are TRBV4-1 and TRBJ1-6; 9 bases align to TRBD1. Germline loops: CDR1 MGHRA, CDR2 YSYEKL. Losses at the gene ends were 4 bases for V and 9 bases for J; bases not matched to a gene: 10. The CDR3 runs to 16 residues. The CDR3 sequence: CASSPPQGALLSPLHF. The CDR3 DNA is TGCGCCAGCAGCCCCCCACAGGGGGCTTTGCTTTCACCCCTCCACTTT.